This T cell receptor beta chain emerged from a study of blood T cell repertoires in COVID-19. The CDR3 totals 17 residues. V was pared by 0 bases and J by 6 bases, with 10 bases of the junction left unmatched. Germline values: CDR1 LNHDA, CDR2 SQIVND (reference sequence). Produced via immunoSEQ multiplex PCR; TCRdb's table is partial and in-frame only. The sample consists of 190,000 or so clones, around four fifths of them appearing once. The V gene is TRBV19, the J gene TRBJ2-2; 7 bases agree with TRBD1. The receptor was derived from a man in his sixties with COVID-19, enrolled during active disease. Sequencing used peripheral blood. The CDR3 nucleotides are TGTGCCAGTAGTATAGATGTAAGGGGGCGAGGTCCCGGGGAGCTGTTTTTT. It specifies CASSIDVRGRGPGELFF. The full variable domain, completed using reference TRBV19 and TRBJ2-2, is DGGITQSPKYLFRKEGQNVTLSCEQNLNHDAMYWYRQDPGQGLRLIYYSQIVNDFQKGDIAEGYSVSREKKESFPLTVTSAQKNPTAFYLCASSIDVRGRGPGELFFGEGSRLTVL.